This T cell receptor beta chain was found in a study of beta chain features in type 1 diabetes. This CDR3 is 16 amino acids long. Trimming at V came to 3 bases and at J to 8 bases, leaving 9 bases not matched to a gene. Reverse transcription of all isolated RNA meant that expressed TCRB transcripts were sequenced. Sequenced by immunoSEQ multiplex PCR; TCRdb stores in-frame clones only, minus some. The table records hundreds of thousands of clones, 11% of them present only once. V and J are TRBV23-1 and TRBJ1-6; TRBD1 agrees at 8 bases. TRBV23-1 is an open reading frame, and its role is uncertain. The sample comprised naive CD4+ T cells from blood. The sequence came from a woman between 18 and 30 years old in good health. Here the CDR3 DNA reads TGCGCCAGCAGTCAGCCGGACAGGGAACCCGATTCACCCCTCCACTTT. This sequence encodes CASSQPDREPDSPLHF.